Reported below is one TCR beta chain. Its antigen is not known. The V end lost 4 bases, the J end lost 1 base, and 5 bases lay between the germline ends. This CDR3 region has 12 residues. Per the germline V gene, CDR1 is SGHNT and CDR2 is YYREEE (reference sequence). Profiled with immunoSEQ multiplex PCR; TCRdb holds only in-frame clones, not every one. Among almost 750,000 clones listed, approximately 72% were seen once. This specimen belongs to a study of shared clonotypes between healthy human individuals. General observations from the study: Researchers found naive subsets generally carried larger estimated richness than memory subsets. Apart from blood, nothing was sampled; tissue repertoires likely differ.

Study donors comprised healthy, HIV-negative adults devoid of recent acute infection or vaccination. The rearrangement links TRBV5-4 to TRBJ2-5, with D uncertain. Input material: memory CD4+ T cells sorted from blood. Subset described: CD45RA-negative fraction. This sequence originates from a woman aged 25 to 39 in good health. CDR3 nucleotides: TGTGCCAGCAGCCCCTTCCAAGAGACCCAGTACTTC. Residues: CASSPFQETQYF.